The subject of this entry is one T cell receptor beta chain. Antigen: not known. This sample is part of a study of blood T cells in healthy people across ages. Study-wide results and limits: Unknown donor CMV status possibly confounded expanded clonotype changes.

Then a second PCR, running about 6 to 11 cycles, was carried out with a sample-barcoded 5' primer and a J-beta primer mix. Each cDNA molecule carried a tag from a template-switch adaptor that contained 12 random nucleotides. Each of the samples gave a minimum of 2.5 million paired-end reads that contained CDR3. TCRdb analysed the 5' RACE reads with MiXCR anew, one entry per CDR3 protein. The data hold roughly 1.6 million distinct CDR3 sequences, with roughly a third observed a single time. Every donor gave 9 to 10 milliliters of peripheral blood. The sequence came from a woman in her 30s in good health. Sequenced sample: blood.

The CDR3 reads CASRPLATTGELFF. CDR3 sequence (DNA): TGTGCCAGCAGACCTTTAGCTACCACCGGGGAGCTGTTTTTT. This chain uses TRBV7-3 with TRBJ2-2; D uncertain. V was clipped by 6 bases and J by 4 bases, with 12 bases between them. Germline V gives CDR1 SGHTA, CDR2 FQGTGA. The CDR3 length is 14 residues.